These T cell receptor beta chains were read from a single sample in a study of blood T cell repertoires in COVID-19. Sequencing used immunoSEQ multiplex PCR; TCRdb keeps in-frame clones, though not all of them. The sample consists of about 190,000 clones, roughly 81% of them appearing once. Sequencing input: peripheral blood. Source of these receptors: a woman over 75 with acute or convalescent COVID-19. Both conserved end residues are part of each CDR3. The D gene is left open where the match is weak.

TRBV2	TRBJ1-1	-	TGTGCCAGCACCCCGTACACTGAAGCTTTCTTT	CASTPYTEAFF
TRBV7-2	TRBJ2-7	TRBD1	TGTGCCAGCAGCATGCCCAACTTCCGGGACAGGTCCTACGAGCAGTACTTC	CASSMPNFRDRSYEQYF
TRBV7-2	TRBJ2-7	-	TGTGCCAGCAGCTTAGCCAGGGTGTCCTACGAGCAGTACTTC	CASSLARVSYEQYF
TRBV15	TRBJ2-7	TRBD2	TGTGCCACCAGCGCACGCCCAGCGGGAGTAACGATTCCGAACTACGAGCAGTACTTC	CATSARPAGVTIPNYEQYF
TRBV18	TRBJ1-2	-	TGTGCCAGCTCACCACTCGGCAGGGAGGGCGGCTACACCTTC	CASSPLGREGGYTF
TRBV29-1	TRBJ2-3	-	TGCAGCGTCCAGTCAGGCCCAGATACGCAGTATTTT	CSVQSGPDTQYF
TRBV11-2	TRBJ2-5	TRBD1	TGTGCCAGCAGCTTCCGGGACAGGGGGCGGGAGACCCAGTACTTC	CASSFRDRGRETQYF
TRBV5-1	TRBJ1-1	-	TGCGCCAGCAGCTTCGAATCAGGGACTGAAGCTTTCTTT	CASSFESGTEAFF
TRBV5-6	TRBJ2-3	TRBD1	TGTGCCAGCAGCACCCCGGGACAGGGAACAGATACGCAGTATTTT	CASSTPGQGTDTQYF
TRBV19	TRBJ1-3	-	TGTGCCAGTAGTATAGATGGTGTTGGAGCTCCTGGAAACACCATATATTTT	CASSIDGVGAPGNTIYF
TRBV20-1	TRBJ2-3	-	TGCAGTGCCACAGGAGTAGATACGCAGTATTTT	CSATGVDTQYF
TRBV7-2	TRBJ2-7	-	TGTGCCAGCAGCCGTTACGGGAATTACGAGCAGTACTTC	CASSRYGNYEQYF
TRBV19	TRBJ2-7	-	TGTGCCAGTAGCTGGGACTGGAGCTCCTACGAGCAGTACTTC	CASSWDWSSYEQYF